This T cell receptor (beta chain) is drawn from a study of blood T cells in healthy people across ages. Trimming removed 6 bases at V and 10 bases at J, with 10 bases between. Germline CDR1 is MNHNS and CDR2 is SASEGT. CDR3 size: 11 residues. Notes on the study in general: Across the age range, TCR beta diversity per million T cells fell in a roughly linear way.

Many counts were recorded for this clonotype. Antigen unknown. The use of a sample-barcoded 5' primer and a J-beta primer mix characterized a second PCR of roughly 6 to 11 cycles. One entry per CDR3 protein results from TCRdb running MiXCR on the 5' RACE reads. The sample carries 650,000 to 700,000 distinct CDR3 sequences, roughly half recorded once. Source material: blood. The clonotype comes from an elderly woman in good health. The V and J genes are TRBV6-1 and TRBJ2-1; weak D call: TRBD1 (6 bases). CDR3 bases: TGTGCCAGCAGAGGACAGTACGAGCAGTTCTTC. It is translated as CASRGQYEQFF.